Described below is a single T cell receptor (beta chain) sequence and its context. What it binds is not known. The record originates from a study of T cell responses to AZD1222 COVID-19 vaccine. Study background: Second doses at about 4 or about 12 weeks were pooled. Regarding the study as a whole: It was only a handful of AZD1222 recipients who were seropositive at baseline.

The CDR3 spans 13 residues. Germline V lookup: CDR1 SGHNT, CDR2 YYREEE (reference sequence). V was trimmed by 2 bases and J by 0 bases, leaving 3 bases between them. The assay was immunoSEQ multiplex PCR, and TCRdb's table has in-frame clones only and misses some. In the table there are 150,000 to 200,000 clones, approximately 90% of which are singletons. The origin of this receptor is an adult in good health. The V call is TRBV5-4, the J call TRBJ1-3; D remains unclear. Material: peripheral blood, obtained on day 0 of AZD1222 vaccination. The CDR3 bases are TGTGCCAGCAGCTTTTCCTCTGGAAACACCATATATTTT. It is translated as CASSFSSGNTIYF.